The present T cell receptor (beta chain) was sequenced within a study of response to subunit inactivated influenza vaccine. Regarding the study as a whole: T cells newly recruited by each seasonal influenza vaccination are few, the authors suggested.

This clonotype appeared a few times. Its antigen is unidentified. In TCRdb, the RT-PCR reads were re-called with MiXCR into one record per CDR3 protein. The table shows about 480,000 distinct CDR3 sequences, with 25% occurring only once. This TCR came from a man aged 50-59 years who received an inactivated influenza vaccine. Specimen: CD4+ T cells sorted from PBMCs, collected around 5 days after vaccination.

The CDR3 loop reads CSASGLAGHTYEQYF. The DNA for the CDR3 is TGCAGTGCTAGCGGACTAGCGGGACACACCTACGAGCAGTACTTC. The V and J genes are TRBV20-1 and TRBJ2-7, with 12 nucleotides matching TRBD2. From germline, CDR1 is DFQATT and CDR2 SNEGSKA (reference sequence). V lost 3 bases, J lost 2 bases, and 5 bases stayed unmatched. The CDR3 is made up of 15 amino acids.